This T cell receptor (beta chain) was identified in a study of naive and memory T cell subsets. General study results and limits: There was no ground truth to check naive and memory subset results. Especially in CD8 cells, naive repertoires contained a few larger clonotypes, possibly CD45RA-re-expressing memory cells.

The CDR3 is made up of 15 amino acids. V shed 4 bases and J 3 bases; nucleotides not matched to a gene: 5. Germline CDR1 and CDR2: MNHEY and SVGEGT. With respect to this clonotype: The antigen is not known.

Two oligonucleotides, mixed equimolar, formed the beta constant-region primer covering TRBC1 and TRBC2. Nested alpha and beta constant-region primers with the SP2 primer drove four PCR rounds on ligated cDNA. The cDNA 3' end received a ligated single-stranded oligonucleotide carrying the SP2 primer and a 12-nucleotide UMI. TCRdb re-analysed the UMI-ligation and nested PCR reads in MiXCR, keeping a single row per CDR3 protein. The sample carries 98,000 or so distinct CDR3 sequences, roughly 12% recorded once. Sequential positive selection took CD4 T cells first, then CD8 T cells. Four subsets defined by CD45RA and CD27 were sorted after CD3, CD4, CD8 and live/dead staining.

This chain joins TRBV6-2 or TRBV6-3 and TRBJ2-7; TRBD2 aligns across 11 bases. The TCR was taken from a human donor in good health. Material for sequencing was naive CD4+ T cells from blood. The CDR3: CASSSTSGAYYEQYF. In DNA form, the CDR3 reads TGTGCCAGCAGTTCGACTAGCGGGGCCTACTACGAGCAGTACTTC.